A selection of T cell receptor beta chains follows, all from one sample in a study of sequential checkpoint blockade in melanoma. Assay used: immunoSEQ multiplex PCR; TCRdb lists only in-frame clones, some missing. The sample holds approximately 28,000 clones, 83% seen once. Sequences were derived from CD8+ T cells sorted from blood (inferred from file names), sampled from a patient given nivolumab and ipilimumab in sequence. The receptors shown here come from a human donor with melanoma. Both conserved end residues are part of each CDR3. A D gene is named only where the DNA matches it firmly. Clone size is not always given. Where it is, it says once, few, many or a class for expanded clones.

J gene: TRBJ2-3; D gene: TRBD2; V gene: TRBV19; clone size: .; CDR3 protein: CASSPSGITDTQYF; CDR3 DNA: TGTGCCAGTAGCCCTAGCGGGATAACAGATACGCAGTATTTT
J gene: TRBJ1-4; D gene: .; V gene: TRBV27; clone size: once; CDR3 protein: CASGRGGWNEELFF; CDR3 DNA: TGTGCCAGCGGAAGAGGCGGCTGGAATGAAGAACTGTTTTTT
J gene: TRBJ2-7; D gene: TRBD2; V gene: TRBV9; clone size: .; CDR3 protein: CASSASGSYEQYF; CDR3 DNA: TGTGCCAGCAGCGCTAGCGGTTCCTACGAGCAGTACTTC
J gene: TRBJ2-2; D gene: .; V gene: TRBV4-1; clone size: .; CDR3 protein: CASRYRENTGELFF; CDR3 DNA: TGCGCCAGCAGGTATAGAGAGAACACCGGGGAGCTGTTTTTT
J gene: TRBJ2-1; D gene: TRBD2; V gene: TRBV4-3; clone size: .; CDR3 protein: CASSQEWREIYNEQFF; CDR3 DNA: TGCGCCAGCAGCCAAGAATGGCGGGAGATATACAATGAGCAGTTCTTC
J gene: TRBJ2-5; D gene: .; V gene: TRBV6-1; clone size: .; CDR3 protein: CASSEVRLEQGDQETQYF; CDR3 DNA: TGTGCCAGCAGTGAAGTGCGCCTGGAACAGGGTGACCAAGAGACCCAGTACTTC
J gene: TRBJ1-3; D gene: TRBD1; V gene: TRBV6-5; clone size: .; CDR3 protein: CASSSEGATGNTIYF; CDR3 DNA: TGTGCTAGCAGTTCGGAGGGGGCTACTGGAAACACCATATATTTT
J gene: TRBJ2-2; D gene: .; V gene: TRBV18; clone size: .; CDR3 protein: CASSPQRFGTNTGELFF; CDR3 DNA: TGTGCCAGCTCACCACAGAGGTTCGGGACGAACACCGGGGAGCTGTTTTTT
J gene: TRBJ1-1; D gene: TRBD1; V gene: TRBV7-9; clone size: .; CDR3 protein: CASSLGPDRDPEAFF; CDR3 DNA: TGTGCCAGCAGCTTAGGCCCGGACAGGGACCCTGAAGCTTTCTTT
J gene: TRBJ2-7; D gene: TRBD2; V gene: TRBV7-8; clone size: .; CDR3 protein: CASSSAGTRKAEQYF; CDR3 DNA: TGTGCCAGCAGCTCCGCCGGGACTAGAAAGGCCGAGCAGTACTTC
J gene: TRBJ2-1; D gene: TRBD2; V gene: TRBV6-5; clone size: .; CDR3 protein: CASTLAGGGEQFF; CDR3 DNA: TGTGCCAGCACCCTAGCGGGAGGAGGTGAGCAGTTCTTC
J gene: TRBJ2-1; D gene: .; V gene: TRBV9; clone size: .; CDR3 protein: CASSPRNGGVEQFF; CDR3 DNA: TGTGCCAGCAGCCCGCGGAACGGCGGAGTAGAGCAGTTCTTC
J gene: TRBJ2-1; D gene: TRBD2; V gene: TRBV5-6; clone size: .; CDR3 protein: CASSLVLAGFNEQFF; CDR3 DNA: TGTGCCAGCAGCTTGGTCCTAGCGGGATTCAATGAGCAGTTCTTC
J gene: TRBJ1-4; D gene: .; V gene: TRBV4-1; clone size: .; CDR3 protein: CASSQVLGDEKLFF; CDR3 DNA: TGCGCCAGCAGCCAAGTGTTGGGAGATGAAAAACTGTTTTTT
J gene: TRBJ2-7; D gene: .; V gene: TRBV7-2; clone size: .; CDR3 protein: CASSDGLVTYEQYF; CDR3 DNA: TGTGCCAGCAGCGACGGACTCGTGACTTACGAGCAGTACTTC
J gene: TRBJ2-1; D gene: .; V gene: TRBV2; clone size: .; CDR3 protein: CASSEGLLTHNEQFF; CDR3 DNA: TGTGCCAGCAGTGAAGGACTCCTGACTCATAATGAGCAGTTCTTC